Below, 26 T cell receptor beta chains from the same sample are listed, as sequenced in a study of blood T cell repertoires in COVID-19. Method: immunoSEQ multiplex PCR; TCRdb's copy keeps in-frame clones and lacks some. This table has about 68,000 clones, 80% to 90% appearing once. Material for sequencing was peripheral blood. The receptors were sampled from a man younger than 40 with acute or convalescent COVID-19.

This chain connects TRBV7-9 to TRBJ2-2; 9 bases are a match to TRBD1. V was pared by 5 bases and J by 7 bases, with 11 bases of the junction left unmatched. The CDR3 is 16 residues long. Germline V gene sequence: CDR1 SEHNR, CDR2 FQNEAQ (reference sequence). Here the CDR3 DNA reads TGTGCCAGCAGCACGCGAACAGGGGGCGCCAACGGGGAGCTGTTTTTT. The encoded protein is CASSTRTGGANGELFF.

This sequence joins TRBV6-4 and TRBJ2-2; the D gene is possibly TRBD1 (5 bases). Per the germline V gene, CDR1 is MRHNA and CDR2 is SNTAGT. The CDR3 is made up of 16 amino acids. Trimming shortened V by 2 bases and J by 3 bases, and 13 bases separated the two germline ends. The CDR3 nucleotides read TGTGCCAGCAGTGACCAACAGGAAGGGGACACCGGGGAGCTGTTTTTT. Its protein is CASSDQQEGDTGELFF.

CDR3 sequence: CASSRGPGQGGYEQYF. The CDR3 coding sequence is TGCGCCAGCAGCCGTGGGCCGGGACAGGGTGGGTACGAGCAGTACTTC. The chain couples TRBV4-1 to TRBJ2-7; TRBD1 agrees at 9 bases. The trim removed 4 bases at V and 4 bases at J, leaving 11 bases unmatched. CDR3 size: 16 residues. Germline V gene sequence: CDR1 MGHRA, CDR2 YSYEKL.

CDR3 sequence reads: CASSYLPTDEQFF. The CDR3 region has the DNA TGTGCCAGCAGTTACCTCCCTACCGATGAGCAGTTCTTC. This chain joins TRBV6-5 and TRBJ2-1; no clear D gene. Germline CDR1 reads MNHEY; CDR2 reads SVGAGI. V was shortened by 2 bases and J by 8 bases, with 10 bases between the two germline ends. The CDR3 totals 13 residues.

Comments on this clone: Other DNA sequences in this specimen translate into the identical CDR3. V usage is TRBV5-1 and J usage is TRBJ2-5; TRBD1 matches 11 bases. Germline CDR1 and CDR2: SGHRS and YFSETQ. The CDR3 is 14 residues long. With V trimmed by 3 bases and J by 5 bases, 3 bases remained unmatched. CDR3 bases: TGCGCCAGCAGCTCTCGGACAGGGGGCGAGACCCAGTACTTC. As protein: CASSSRTGGETQYF.

The chain has TRBV30 and TRBJ2-2; D might be TRBD2 (6 bases). This CDR3 spans 16 amino acids. With 3 bases removed from V and 0 bases from J, the gap between germline ends came to 14 bases. The V gene's germline CDR1 is GTSNPN and CDR2 SVGIG (reference sequence). The CDR3 is CAWRGGYSSNTGELFF. CDR3 sequence (DNA): TGTGCCTGGAGGGGGGGATACAGTTCGAACACCGGGGAGCTGTTTTTT.

This clone has only one observation. The rearrangement links TRBV15 to TRBJ2-7; D possibly corresponds to TRBD2 (6 bases). Germline assignment: CDR1 LNHNV and CDR2 YYDKDF (reference sequence). V was pared by 6 bases and J by 5 bases, with 11 bases between. The CDR3 spans 12 residues. Written as DNA, the CDR3 is TGTGCCACCAGTGGGGGAGGACACGAGCAGTACTTC. Its translation is CATSGGGHEQYF.

J is TRBJ2-7 and V is TRBV29-1; a possible D gene is TRBD1 (5 bases). Germline values: CDR1 SQVTM, CDR2 ANQGSEA. The CDR3 length is 13 residues. V shed 2 bases and J shed 3 bases, with 11 bases lying between them. CDR3 bases: TGCAGCGTTGAAAGAACAGGTGACTACGAGCAGTACTTC. Its protein is CSVERTGDYEQYF.

This sequence joins TRBV5-5 and TRBJ2-3; the D is unclear. From germline, CDR1 is SGHKS and CDR2 YYEKEE (reference sequence). There are 14 residues in the CDR3. The ends were cut back, 0 bases at V and 1 base at J, with 6 bases in the middle. CDR3 loop: CASSLDVGTDTQYF. CDR3 bases: TGTGCCAGCAGCTTGGACGTAGGCACAGATACGCAGTATTTT.

V and J are TRBV6-1 and TRBJ2-1, with D maybe TRBD1 (5 bases). Germline CDR1 MNHNS, CDR2 SASEGT. V gave up 4 bases and J gave up 4 bases, with 8 bases separating them. This CDR3 is built from 13 residues. In DNA form, the CDR3 reads TGTGCCAGCAGTGGCGGACAATACAATGAGCAGTTCTTC. Protein sequence: CASSGGQYNEQFF.

The chain recombines TRBV5-4 with TRBJ2-3; 10 nucleotides match TRBD2. The CDR3 has 15 residues. Germline CDR1 reads SGHNT; CDR2 reads YYREEE (reference sequence). V was clipped by 3 bases and J by 4 bases; unmatched bases: 5. The CDR3 spells CASSSLAGVADTQYF. CDR3 DNA: TGTGCCAGCAGCTCGCTAGCGGGAGTGGCAGATACGCAGTATTTT. The entire variable domain, with the rest obtained from reference TRBV5-4 and TRBJ2-3, is as follows: ETGVTQSPTHLIKTRGQQVTLRCSSQSGHNTVSWYQQALGQGPQFIFQYYREEENGRGNFPPRFSGLQFPNYSSELNVNALELDDSALYLCASSSLAGVADTQYFGPGTRLTVL.

The chain links TRBV3-1 (or the pseudogene TRBV3-2) to TRBJ1-5; 7 bases are shared with TRBD1. The CDR3 contains 14 residues. Trimming took 2 bases from V and 7 from J; bases not matched to a gene: 5. The germline V gene has CDR1 LGHDT and CDR2 YNNKEL (reference sequence). The DNA for the CDR3 is TGTGCCAGCAGCCAACTCTTAGGGGGCCAGCCCCAGCATTTT. Residues: CASSQLLGGQPQHF.

The chain carries TRBV6-5 and TRBJ1-5; the D gene is possibly TRBD1 (5 bases). Germline CDR1 MNHEY, CDR2 SVGAGI. Trimming left V 8 bases short and J 2 bases short, with 7 bases between. The CDR3 length is 12 residues. In DNA form, the CDR3 reads TGTGCCAGCGGGGCAGGCAATCAGCCCCAGCATTTT. Encoded protein: CASGAGNQPQHF.

The V gene is TRBV7-3, the J gene TRBJ2-3; 16 bases line up with TRBD2. The CDR3 spans 17 residues. Germline assignment: CDR1 SGHTA and CDR2 FQGTGA. After removal of 5 bases from V and 5 bases from J, the junction contained 7 bases not matched to a gene. The CDR3 loop reads CASSPGLAGGPGDTQYF. The CDR3 bases are TGTGCCAGCAGCCCGGGACTAGCGGGAGGGCCCGGAGATACGCAGTATTTT.

J is TRBJ2-2 and V is TRBV24-1; D possibly corresponds to TRBD2 (5 bases). The CDR3 length is 14 residues. Trimming removed 5 bases at V and 5 bases at J, with 11 bases between. Germline lookup yields CDR1 KGHDR and CDR2 SFDVKD. The CDR3 sequence is CATSGGSGTGELFF. CDR3 nucleotide sequence: TGTGCCACCAGTGGAGGGAGTGGAACCGGGGAGCTGTTTTTT.

This sequence joins TRBV6-1 and TRBJ2-7; no clear D. The ends were cut back, 1 base at V and 0 bases at J, with 10 bases in the middle. Germline CDR1 reads MNHNS; CDR2 reads SASEGT. The CDR3 runs 15 residues. CDR3 amino acids: CASSEDQSGSYEQYF. CDR3 DNA sequence: TGTGCCAGCAGTGAAGACCAGTCGGGCTCCTACGAGCAGTACTTC.

J is TRBJ2-4 and V is TRBV18, with D perhaps TRBD1 (5 bases). The V gene's germline CDR1 is KGHSH and CDR2 LQKENI. Trimming left V 1 base short and J 0 bases short, with 13 bases between. The CDR3 has 17 residues. The CDR3 loop reads CASSPRGRELAKNIQYF. Written as DNA, the CDR3 is TGTGCCAGCTCACCACGGGGCAGGGAACTAGCCAAAAACATTCAGTACTTC.

The gene calls are TRBV28 and TRBJ1-2; no firm D call. Per germline, CDR1 MDHEN and CDR2 SYDVKM. CDR3 length equals 12 residues. V was shortened by 3 bases and J by 5 bases, with 7 bases between the two germline ends. This CDR3 reads CASSFPEYGYTF. The CDR3 bases are TGTGCCAGCAGTTTCCCCGAGTATGGCTACACCTTC.

The chain is built from TRBV10-2 and TRBJ2-1; D perhaps matches TRBD2 (6 bases). Germline V CDR1 and CDR2: WSHSY, SAAADI. The V and J ends lost 6 bases and 7 bases respectively, with 16 bases between them. The CDR3 extends over 14 amino acids. The CDR3 DNA reads TGCGCCAGCAGGTCCACCCGGGCGGGGAATGAGCAGTTCTTC. It encodes CASRSTRAGNEQFF.

This chain uses TRBV28 with TRBJ2-6, with D maybe TRBD1 (5 bases). Germline lookup yields CDR1 MDHEN and CDR2 SYDVKM. Deletions cut 6 bases from V and 2 bases from J, with 11 bases between. The CDR3 has 15 residues. The CDR3 is CASRPGATGANVLTF. Written as DNA, the CDR3 is TGTGCCAGCAGACCTGGGGCGACTGGGGCCAACGTCCTGACTTTC.

The V gene is TRBV7-8, the J gene TRBJ2-3; D is unclear. The germline V and J ends were trimmed by 1 base and 6 bases, with 8 bases remaining between them. CDR3 length equals 13 residues. CDR1 and CDR2 (germline): SGHVS, FQNEAQ. CDR3 in amino acids: CASSLGLLDTQYF. The CDR3 nucleotides are TGTGCCAGCAGCTTAGGATTACTGGATACGCAGTATTTT. Full variable domain (missing parts from reference TRBV7-8 and TRBJ2-3): GAGVSQSPRYKVAKRGQDVALRCDPISGHVSLFWYQQALGQGPEFLTYFQNEAQLDKSGLPSDRFFAERPEGSVSTLKIQRTQQEDSAVYLCASSLGLLDTQYFGPGTRLTVL.

This chain links TRBV5-5 with TRBJ2-2; TRBD1 is a possible D gene (6 bases). V shed 4 bases and J shed 0 bases, with 10 bases lying between them. This CDR3 has 15 residues. In germline, CDR1 is SGHKS, CDR2 YYEKEE (reference sequence). DNA for the CDR3: TGTGCCAGCAGCCCAGGGGTAGCGAACACCGGGGAGCTGTTTTTT. Its protein is CASSPGVANTGELFF.

The rearrangement uses TRBV18 and TRBJ2-1, with D perhaps matching TRBD1 (6 bases). This CDR3 is 16 amino acids long. Germline V gene lookup returns CDR1 KGHSH and CDR2 LQKENI. V lost 1 base and J lost 6, with 16 bases in between. The CDR3 is CASSPLSTGDSNEQFF. The CDR3 bases are TGTGCCAGCTCACCACTCTCGACAGGAGATTCCAATGAGCAGTTCTTC.

As DNA, the CDR3 is TGTGCCAGCAGCCCCCAAAGAGGGCAGGGCTACACCTTC. Its translation is CASSPQRGQGYTF. This sequence joins TRBV7-9 and TRBJ1-2; D is undetermined. Germline CDR1 and CDR2: SEHNR and FQNEAQ (reference sequence). There are 13 residues in the CDR3. The V end lost 5 bases, the J end lost 8 bases, and 15 bases lay between the germline ends.

This rearrangement joins TRBV6-5 to TRBJ2-1, with 11 bases fitting TRBD2. In germline, CDR1 is MNHEY, CDR2 SVGAGI. The CDR3 runs 15 residues. V lost 7 bases and J lost 8; bases outside the gene matches: 10. CDR3 DNA sequence: TGTGCCAGCAAGGGAATGACTAGCGGGAACTATGAGCAGTTCTTC. It is translated as CASKGMTSGNYEQFF.

In DNA form, the CDR3 reads TGTGCCAGCAGCGTCATAATCGGTCGGGCGGGGGAGACCCAGTACTTC. It yields the protein CASSVIIGRAGETQYF. V gene TRBV7-9 combines with J gene TRBJ2-5; D may be TRBD2 (6 bases). CDR3 length: 16 residues. V shed 5 bases and J shed 5 bases, with 21 bases lying between them. Germline loops: CDR1 SEHNR, CDR2 FQNEAQ (reference sequence).